Listed here are 19 T cell receptor beta chains from one sample, sequenced in a study of human T cells and chemical hapten exposure. Regarding time point: patch test 1, 2 weeks after DPC sensitization. This sample's treatment: therapeutic diphenylcyclopropenone sensitization with weekly scalp DPC. TCRdb used MiXCR to reprocess the RACE reads, holding one entry per CDR3 protein. The sample lists about 380,000 distinct CDR3 sequences, approximately 5% seen once, with approximately 2.3% in the top ten. The source material was whole blood, sampled in connection with sensitization to the hapten diphenylcyclopropenone (DPC). The receptors come from a woman aged 45 to 65 with alopecia areata. Some clones in this sample may be carry-over from other donors' samples.

This chain joins TRBV6-6 and TRBJ2-4, with D possibly TRBD1 on 6 matching bases. In germline, CDR1 is MNHNY, CDR2 SVGAGI (reference sequence). The CDR3 extends over 16 amino acids. V lost 4 bases to trimming and J lost 2 bases, with 15 bases between them. The CDR3 DNA reads as TGTGCCAGCAGTTTCCCAGGGGACATAACCAAAAACATTCAGTACTTC. It codes for CASSFPGDITKNIQYF.

This chain links TRBV7-9 with TRBJ2-7; 9 bases map to TRBD1. After removal of 4 bases from V and 0 bases from J, the junction contained 4 bases not matched to a gene. The CDR3 totals 15 residues. The V gene's germline CDR1 is SEHNR and CDR2 FQNEAQ (reference sequence). CDR3 loop: CASSSGQGSSYEQYF. CDR3 nucleotides: TGTGCCAGCAGCTCCGGACAGGGGTCCTCCTACGAGCAGTACTTC.

Comment on this clonotype: With a far larger clone one base away, a read error is the likely cause. V is TRBV6-6 and J is TRBJ2-3; D might be TRBD2 (5 bases). Germline assignment: CDR1 MNHNY and CDR2 SVGAGI (reference sequence). The CDR3 has 12 residues. This CDR3 reads CASSSSTDTRYF. DNA of the CDR3: TGTGCCAGCAGTTCTAGCACAGATACGCGGTATTTT.

This clonotype has at least ten counts. J is TRBJ1-5 and V is TRBV5-6; 10 bases agree with TRBD1. With V trimmed by 4 bases and J by 3 bases, 7 bases remained unmatched. The CDR3 runs to 16 residues. CDR1 and CDR2 (germline): SGHDT, YYEEEE. CDR3 sequence (DNA): TGTGCCAGCAGCACCGGGACAGGGGCGACCAATCAGCCCCAGCATTTT. Translation: CASSTGTGATNQPQHF.

This clonotype was found many times. This sequence joins TRBV20-1 and TRBJ1-2; D call uncertain. Trimming pared 6 bases from V and 1 base from J, leaving 12 bases between. This CDR3 is built from 13 residues. Germline CDR1 and CDR2: DFQATT and SNEGSKA (reference sequence). The chain's CDR3 is CSADDQINYGYTF. DNA of the CDR3: TGCAGTGCCGATGACCAGATTAACTATGGCTACACCTTC.

The genes are TRBV7-9 and TRBJ2-3, with D possibly being TRBD1 (6 bases). The CDR3 length is 14 residues. V shed 2 bases and J shed 8 bases, with 14 bases lying between them. Germline loops: CDR1 SEHNR, CDR2 FQNEAQ (reference sequence). Here the CDR3 reads CASSLTGQGGTQYF. CDR3 nucleotide sequence: TGTGCCAGCAGCTTAACAGGGCAGGGCGGTACGCAGTATTTT.

The sample holds many counts of this clonotype. This chain connects TRBV20-1 to TRBJ2-3; D not certain. The germline CDR1 and CDR2 sequences are DFQATT and SNEGSKA (reference sequence). The CDR3 sequence is 14 residues long. Trimming took off 0 bases at V and 1 base at J, with 8 bases between the two ends. The DNA for the CDR3 is TGCAGTGCTAGAGATCTAACCGGCACAGATACGCAGTATTTT. Encoded protein: CSARDLTGTDTQYF.

This clonotype has at least ten counts. The chain is built from TRBV11-2 and TRBJ1-1; maybe TRBD1 (6 bases). Germline loops: CDR1 SGHAT, CDR2 FQNNGV. The V gene lost 5 bases and the J gene lost 10 bases, with 11 bases spanning the gap. This CDR3 comprises 11 residues. This chain's CDR3 is CASSHDRRAFF. The CDR3 DNA is TGTGCCAGCAGCCATGACAGGCGAGCTTTCTTT.

The chain recombines TRBV29-1 with TRBJ2-1; TRBD2 matches at 7 bases. There are 11 residues in the CDR3. V dropped 3 bases and J dropped 8; count of bases not matched to a gene: 1. Germline CDR1 SQVTM, CDR2 ANQGSEA. The CDR3 protein is CSVEGGDEQFF. In DNA, the CDR3 is TGCAGCGTTGAGGGAGGGGATGAGCAGTTCTTC.

The rearrangement uses TRBV20-1 and TRBJ2-3; 12 bases align to TRBD2. J lost 4 bases, V lost 3 bases, and 5 bases had no gene match. Germline loops: CDR1 DFQATT, CDR2 SNEGSKA (reference sequence). The CDR3 length is 15 residues. The CDR3, as DNA: TGCAGTGCTAGGACTAGCGGGAGAGTATCAGATACGCAGTATTTT. Its protein is CSARTSGRVSDTQYF.

This clonotype was counted at least ten times. V is TRBV6-5 and J is TRBJ1-1; no reliable D call. V was trimmed by 2 bases and J by 5 bases, leaving 12 bases between them. There are 14 residues in the CDR3. Germline assignment: CDR1 MNHEY and CDR2 SVGAGI. The CDR3 protein is CASSYRTRWTEAFF. In DNA, the CDR3 is TGTGCCAGCAGTTACCGGACTCGGTGGACTGAAGCTTTCTTT.

This clonotype was detected ten times or more. The rearrangement links TRBV5-6 to TRBJ2-7; TRBD1 aligns across 7 bases. J was trimmed by 1 base and V by 1 base; bases with no gene match: 5. Germline-derived CDR1 and CDR2 are SGHDT and YYEEEE. This CDR3 is built from 15 residues. DNA of the CDR3: TGTGCCAGCAGCTTGCAGGACAGGCATTCCTACGAGCAGTACTTC. This translates into CASSLQDRHSYEQYF.

This clonotype was detected many times. The rearrangement joins TRBV2 to TRBJ1-5; 7 positions agree with TRBD1. CDR3 length equals 12 residues. Germline loops: CDR1 SNHLY, CDR2 FYNNEI. Trimming took 4 bases from V and 6 from J; bases not matched to a gene: 0. The CDR3 region is CASSGQGQPQHF. The CDR3 DNA reads as TGTGCCAGCAGTGGACAGGGTCAGCCCCAGCATTTT.

The chain recombines TRBV5-1 with TRBJ2-5; D unresolved. The CDR3 contains 14 residues. V dropped 0 bases and J dropped 3 bases, with 9 bases sitting between them. CDR1 SGHRS and CDR2 YFSETQ come from the germline V gene. CDR3 loop: CASSLALAKETQYF. CDR3 nucleotide sequence: TGCGCCAGCAGCTTGGCCCTGGCAAAAGAGACCCAGTACTTC.

This clonotype has only a few counts. The chain carries TRBV28 and TRBJ1-5; 8 bases align to TRBD1. J lost 5 bases, V lost 8 bases, and 5 bases had no gene match. There are 13 residues in the CDR3. Germline V lookup: CDR1 MDHEN, CDR2 SYDVKM. CDR3 nucleotides: TGTGCCAGCTGCACAGGGGGGTATCAGCCCCAGCATTTT. Its protein is CASCTGGYQPQHF. The full variable domain, in which reference TRBV28 and TRBJ1-5 provide the parts outside the CDR3, is DVKVTQSSRYLVKRTGEKVFLECVQDMDHENMFWYRQDPGLGLRLIYFSYDVKMKEKGDIPEGYSVSREKKERFSLILESASTNQTSMYLCASCTGGYQPQHFGDGTRLSIL.

As to this clonotype: This may be a read error: a much more frequent sequence differs by one nucleotide. The CDR3 nucleotides read TGTGCCAGCAGCCCACACAGAGGGGGCGAAAAACTGTTTTTT. Translation gives CASSPHRGGEKLFF. The gene calls are TRBV7-2 and TRBJ1-4; 7 bases are shared with TRBD1. The CDR3 has 14 amino acids. Germline CDR1 SGHTA, CDR2 FQGNSA. Trimming at V came to 5 bases and at J to 8 bases, leaving 8 bases not matched to a gene.

This clonotype was picked up many times. The rearrangement uses TRBV13 and TRBJ1-1; D not resolved. The CDR3 runs 13 residues. The germline CDR1 and CDR2 sequences are PRHDT and FYEKMQ (reference sequence). Trimming took off 6 bases at V and 0 bases at J, with 8 bases between the two ends. The CDR3 reads CASSLTLNTEAFF. The CDR3 DNA sequence: TGTGCCAGCAGTTTGACACTGAACACTGAAGCTTTCTTT.

The table lists this clonotype with many counts. This chain connects TRBV9 to TRBJ2-5, with D possibly TRBD1 on 6 matching bases. Trimming stripped 0 bases from V and 5 bases from J, with 11 bases between. The V gene's germline CDR1 is SGDLS and CDR2 YYNGEE. The CDR3 has 14 amino acids. CDR3 DNA sequence: TGTGCCAGCAGCGTAGCTCCAGGGGCGGAGACCCAGTACTTC. Protein: CASSVAPGAETQYF. Full variable domain (missing parts from reference TRBV9 and TRBJ2-5): DSGVTQTPKHLITATGQRVTLRCSPRSGDLSVYWYQQSLDQGLQFLIQYYNGEERAKGNILERFSAQQFPDLHSELNLSSLELGDSALYFCASSVAPGAETQYFGPGTRLLVL.

This clonotype was observed many times. The chain recombines TRBV25-1 with TRBJ1-6, with D unclear. Germline CDR1 MGHDK, CDR2 SYGVNS. Between the trimmed V and J ends, which lost 4 bases and 7 bases, there was a span of 8 bases. The CDR3 has 13 amino acids. CDR3 sequence (DNA): TGTGCCAGCAGTGCGAGCAGGAATTCACCCCTCCACTTT. Amino acids: CASSASRNSPLHF.